The TCR beta chain under discussion was sequenced for a study of control samples from healthy donors and cancer patients. Trimming shortened V by 3 bases and J by 10 bases, and 13 bases separated the two germline ends. Germline loops: CDR1 LGHDT, CDR2 YNNKEL (reference sequence). This CDR3 spans 14 amino acids. The protocol was immunoSEQ multiplex PCR, while the TCRdb copy is restricted to in-frame clones and leaves out a portion. Counted here are tens of thousands of clones, over 85% occurring once; the ten biggest clones make up 0.7% to 0.85%. The chain joins TRBV3-1 (or the pseudogene TRBV3-2) to TRBJ1-6, with a weak D call TRBD1 (5 bases). This TCR was sampled from a man aged 30 to 45 with colorectal cancer. Sequencing was done on a sample of PBMCs. The chain's CDR3 is CASSHGQGESPLHF. CDR3 in DNA: TGTGCCAGCAGCCACGGGCAGGGAGAGTCACCCCTCCACTTT.